These 4 T cell receptor beta chains were sequenced from one sample in a study of blood T cell repertoires in COVID-19. Assay: immunoSEQ multiplex PCR; the TCRdb copy retains only in-frame clones and omits some. Here the sample spans around 210,000 clones, roughly 80% being singletons. Sequencing was performed on peripheral blood. Receptors were obtained from a woman of 80 years or more with COVID-19, enrolled during active disease.

This chain links TRBV5-1 with TRBJ2-5; weak D call: TRBD2 (5 bases). The CDR3 has 14 residues. Germline CDR1 and CDR2: SGHRS and YFSETQ. Trimming cost V 0 bases and J 3 bases, with 9 bases left between them. CDR3: CASSLEGREETQYF. The CDR3 nucleotides are TGCGCCAGCAGCTTGGAAGGGCGGGAAGAGACCCAGTACTTC. Full variable domain (remainder filled in from reference TRBV5-1 and TRBJ2-5): KAGVTQTPRYLIKTRGQQVTLSCSPISGHRSVSWYQQTPGQGLQFLFEYFSETQRNKGNFPGRFSGRQFSNSRSEMNVSTLELGDSALYLCASSLEGREETQYFGPGTRLLVL.

The chain employs TRBV5-4 and TRBJ2-3, with TRBD2 identical over 11 bases. The CDR3 has 16 amino acids. Per germline, CDR1 SGHNT and CDR2 YYREEE (reference sequence). Losses at the gene ends were 2 bases for V and 0 bases for J; bases not matched to a gene: 2. The CDR3 DNA is TGTGCCAGCAGCTTAAGGACTAGCGGGAGCACAGATACGCAGTATTTT. It specifies CASSLRTSGSTDTQYF.

The J gene is TRBJ2-5, the V gene TRBV5-4; weak D call: TRBD2 (5 bases). The CDR3 runs 15 residues. In germline, CDR1 is SGHNT, CDR2 YYREEE (reference sequence). The V and J ends lost 0 bases and 7 bases respectively, with 16 bases between them. The CDR3 is CASSLVGRTEGTQYF. CDR3 nucleotides: TGTGCCAGCAGCTTGGTAGGCCGGACCGAGGGGACCCAGTACTTC.

The chain couples TRBV5-1 to TRBJ2-1; D ambiguous. V gave up 0 bases and J gave up 0 bases, with 10 bases separating them. The V gene's germline CDR1 is SGHRS and CDR2 YFSETQ. The CDR3 runs to 16 residues. CDR3: CASSLEAKSSYNEQFF. CDR3 DNA sequence: TGCGCCAGCAGCTTGGAAGCGAAAAGCTCCTACAATGAGCAGTTCTTC.